This T cell receptor (beta chain) stems from a study of cytomegalovirus exposure and HLA in healthy donors. Study-level results: For most TCR sequences rarity was the rule, although some public TCRs occurred in many donors. Several of the most significant clusters appeared, in a later analysis, to be linked to common viral pathogens.

The PCR made use of 60 Vbeta and 13 Jbeta primers. Sequencing used immunoSEQ multiplex PCR; TCRdb keeps in-frame clones, though not all of them. The data contain fewer than 150,000 clones, approximately 80% of them seen just once; the ten biggest clones take up around 5%. This CDR3 region has 12 residues. From germline, CDR1 is MDHEN and CDR2 SYDVKM. V lost 6 bases, J lost 6 bases, and 1 base stayed unmatched. In the case of this clone: The antigen remains undetermined.

V is TRBV28 and J is TRBJ2-2, with 7 positions matching TRBD1. This receptor was taken from a middle-aged man in good health and CMV-seropositive. Input material: PBMCs. The CDR3 reads CASRTGAGELFF. CDR3 sequence (DNA): TGTGCCAGCAGAACAGGGGCCGGGGAGCTGTTTTTT.